Below are 12 T cell receptor beta chains sequenced from a single sample in a study of early T cells in non-severe SARS-CoV-2 infection. Via MiXCR, TCRdb re-called the 5' RACE reads, giving one row per CDR3 protein. This table has 75,000 to 90,000 distinct CDR3 sequences, under 15% appearing once. Sequences were obtained from whole blood. The receptor set was obtained from an adult who was a healthcare worker with PCR-confirmed SARS-CoV-2 infection or an uninfected control (not recorded which).

The chain carries TRBV4-1 and TRBJ1-1; D may be TRBD1 (6 bases). This CDR3 has 15 amino acids. In germline, CDR1 is MGHRA, CDR2 YSYEKL. The V gene lost 2 bases and the J gene lost 0 bases, with 10 bases spanning the gap. The CDR3 DNA is TGCGCCAGCAGCCAAACAGGGACGATGAACACTGAAGCTTTCTTT. Protein product: CASSQTGTMNTEAFF.

The rearrangement links TRBV5-1 to TRBJ2-7; D gene unclear. Deletions cut 4 bases from V and 7 bases from J, with 18 bases between. This CDR3 comprises 14 residues. CDR1 is SGHRS, CDR2 YFSETQ, per germline. The CDR3 DNA is TGCGCCAGCAGCACCCGGTCCCCATCTGGAGAGCAGTACTTC. It encodes CASSTRSPSGEQYF.

This clonotype was seen more than once but under ten times. The rearrangement joins TRBV2 to TRBJ2-1; maybe TRBD2 (5 bases). Trimming stripped 6 bases from V and 7 bases from J, with 19 bases between. Germline values: CDR1 SNHLY, CDR2 FYNNEI. The CDR3 extends over 15 amino acids. In nucleotides, the CDR3 is TGTGCCAGCAGGGTTATGAGGGTAATTTTAAATGAGCAGTTCTTC. Amino acid sequence: CASRVMRVILNEQFF.

The V call is TRBV2, the J call TRBJ1-1; D unresolved. Germline V CDR1 and CDR2: SNHLY, FYNNEI. The CDR3 is 13 amino acids. Deletions cut 3 bases from V and 1 base from J, with 6 bases between. As DNA, the CDR3 is TGTGCCAGCAGTGAGGAGGGGAACACTGAAGCTTTCTTT. Translated, it gives CASSEEGNTEAFF.

A note on this clonotype: One end of the junction fails to match germline, which may point to a read error. V is TRBV27 and J is TRBJ2-7, with 11 nucleotides matching TRBD2. The CDR3 runs 16 residues. In germline, CDR1 is MNHEY, CDR2 SMNVEV (reference sequence). For the CDR3, the DNA is TGTACCAGCAGCGTCCTGGGACTAGCGGACTCCTACGAGCAGTACTTC. The encoded protein is CTSSVLGLADSYEQYF.

This clonotype was counted ten times or more. The rearrangement links TRBV7-2 to TRBJ2-2, with 7 bases matching TRBD1. J was trimmed by 1 base and V by 5 bases; bases with no gene match: 1. Germline CDR1 is SGHTA and CDR2 is FQGNSA. There are 14 residues in the CDR3. The CDR3 nucleotides read TGTGCCAGCAGCGGACAGGTGAACACCGGGGAGCTGTTTTTT. This gives the protein CASSGQVNTGELFF.

The rearrangement joins TRBV28 to TRBJ2-2; D could derive from TRBD1 or TRBD2 (6 bases each). Per germline, CDR1 MDHEN and CDR2 SYDVKM. The CDR3 runs 14 residues. V lost 6 bases, J lost 6 bases, and 14 bases lay in between. The CDR3 here is CASRGGQYAGELFF. The CDR3 nucleotides are TGTGCCAGCAGGGGAGGACAGTACGCCGGGGAGCTGTTTTTT. The variable domain in full, completed from reference TRBV28 and TRBJ2-2, reads DVKVTQSSRYLVKRTGEKVFLECVQDMDHENMFWYRQDPGLGLRLIYFSYDVKMKEKGDIPEGYSVSREKKERFSLILESASTNQTSMYLCASRGGQYAGELFFGEGSRLTVL.

The chain has TRBV18 and TRBJ2-1, with D perhaps TRBD1 (7 bases). The CDR3 loop spans 18 amino acids. Trimming took 6 bases from V and 3 from J, leaving 24 bases between them. Germline lookup yields CDR1 KGHSH and CDR2 LQKENI. CDR3 residues: CASSPLSPGGTVYNEQFF. Here the CDR3 DNA reads TGTGCCAGCTCGCCCCTTTCCCCCGGCGGGACAGTCTACAATGAGCAGTTCTTC.

The chain uses TRBV9 and TRBJ1-2, with unresolved D. Trimming stripped 0 bases from V and 0 bases from J, with 3 bases between. The CDR3 loop spans 13 amino acids. Germline V gives CDR1 SGDLS, CDR2 YYNGEE. The CDR3 coding sequence is TGTGCCAGCAGCGTAGTCCCTAACTATGGCTACACCTTC. It yields the protein CASSVVPNYGYTF. Combining the CDR3 with reference TRBV9 and TRBJ1-2 gives the whole variable domain DSGVTQTPKHLITATGQRVTLRCSPRSGDLSVYWYQQSLDQGLQFLIQYYNGEERAKGNILERFSAQQFPDLHSELNLSSLELGDSALYFCASSVVPNYGYTFGSGTRLTVV.

The rearrangement links TRBV11-2 to TRBJ2-2, with D hard to call. From germline, CDR1 is SGHAT and CDR2 FQNNGV. The CDR3 has 14 residues. V gave up 7 bases and J gave up 5 bases, with 14 bases separating them. The CDR3 DNA follows: TGTGCCAGCACCCCACTTCACGGGACCGGGGAGCTGTTTTTT. This codes for CASTPLHGTGELFF.

The chain couples TRBV28 to TRBJ2-3; TRBD2 aligns across 9 bases. The junction had 5 bases not matched to a gene; V was cut back by 2 bases and J by 5 bases. Germline V gene data show CDR1 as MDHEN and CDR2 as SYDVKM. CDR3 length: 15 residues. DNA of the CDR3: TGTGCCAGCAGTTTAAACGCGGGAGGGCAAGATACGCAGTATTTT. Residues: CASSLNAGGQDTQYF.

On this clonotype: An end of the junction does not agree with germline; a read error may underlie this. The chain employs TRBV12-3 or TRBV12-4 and TRBJ2-7; a possible D gene is TRBD2 (5 bases). The CDR3 length is 13 residues. The CDR3 nucleotides are TGTGCCGGCAGTCCCGGACGGGGAGTAGGGCAGTACTTC. It specifies CAGSPGRGVGQYF.